This T cell receptor beta chain was documented in a study of blood T cell repertoires in COVID-19. V was shortened by 0 bases and J by 8 bases, with 7 bases between the two germline ends. The CDR3 spans 11 residues. Germline CDR1 GTSNPN, CDR2 SVGIG (reference sequence). The method was immunoSEQ multiplex PCR; TCRdb's version includes in-frame clones alone and lacks a portion of them. The sample includes over 200,000 clones, approximately 90% seen only once; the top ten take roughly 10%. As to this clone: The sample holds other DNA sequences that translate to the same CDR3.

This chain links TRBV30 with TRBJ1-2, with D uncertain. Sequenced input: PBMCs or T cells enriched from blood (not recorded which). The TCR comes from a man aged 25-45 years who had recovered from COVID-19. The CDR3 region is CAWSVRGGYTF. The CDR3 region has the DNA TGTGCCTGGAGTGTACGCGGAGGCTACACCTTC.